The clone carrying this TCR beta chain was seen only once. Generated by immunoSEQ multiplex PCR, the TCRdb table keeps only in-frame clones and is missing some. This table has about 270,000 clones, around 90% appearing once. Recruited during active infection, patients (from Seattle) were subsequently followed longitudinally. Germline V gene data show CDR1 as SQVTM and CDR2 as ANQGSEA. This CDR3 region has 13 residues. The ends lost 6 bases at V and 4 bases at J; junction bases unmatched: 4. The data derive from a study of blood T cell repertoires in COVID-19. Across the study: Samples of COVID-19 (acute and convalescent) were obtained from the United States, Italy and Spain.

The sequenced material came from peripheral blood. The chain employs TRBV29-1 and TRBJ1-1; 11 nucleotides line up with TRBD1. The clonotype comes from a person aged 18 to 30 with COVID-19, enrolled during active disease. The chain's CDR3 is CSVGTGGSTEAFF. CDR3 nucleotides: TGCAGCGTCGGGACAGGGGGTTCCACTGAAGCTTTCTTT.